Listed below are T cell receptor beta chains from one sample, sequenced in a study of post-analysis software for immune sequencing data. TCRdb re-derived calls from the PCR reads in MiXCR, one entry per CDR3 protein. The table has a few hundred thousand distinct CDR3 sequences, approximately 34% seen once. Sequenced input: blood. These receptors were obtained from a girl under 18 with multiple sclerosis. Both conserved end residues are part of each CDR3. D genes are given only for firm matches. Some rows have no size entry. The others give once, few or many, or a class for an expanded clone.

v_call: TRBV20-1; cdr3_length: 15; j_call: TRBJ2-5; d_call: -; clone_size: many; cdr3_nt: TGCAGTGCTTCGAATCCGCGGGGGCTGCAAGAGACCCAGTACTTC; cdr3_aa: CSASNPRGLQETQYF
v_call: TRBV7-6; cdr3_length: 15; j_call: TRBJ2-7; d_call: TRBD1; clone_size: few; cdr3_nt: TGTGCCAGCAGCCCCCTCTGGACAGGGGGCGTCGAGCAGTACTTC; cdr3_aa: CASSPLWTGGVEQYF
v_call: TRBV7-2; cdr3_length: 14; j_call: TRBJ2-4; d_call: -; clone_size: -; cdr3_nt: TGTGCCAGCAGCTTAGTAAGGGGGGCGAACATTCAGTACTTC; cdr3_aa: CASSLVRGANIQYF
v_call: TRBV20-1; cdr3_length: 13; j_call: TRBJ2-5; d_call: TRBD2; clone_size: -; cdr3_nt: TGCAGTGTTCCCCTAGCGGGGGACGAGACCCAGTACTTC; cdr3_aa: CSVPLAGDETQYF
v_call: TRBV5-1; cdr3_length: 12; j_call: TRBJ1-4; d_call: -; clone_size: -; cdr3_nt: TGCGCCAGCAAGGGCCAAAATGAAAAACTGTTTTTT; cdr3_aa: CASKGQNEKLFF
v_call: TRBV6-5; cdr3_length: 16; j_call: TRBJ1-4; d_call: -; clone_size: -; cdr3_nt: TGTGCCAGCAGTTACAACCTTGCGGGCAGGGACGAAAAACTGTTTTTT; cdr3_aa: CASSYNLAGRDEKLFF
v_call: TRBV6-2/TRBV6-3; cdr3_length: 14; j_call: TRBJ1-2; d_call: TRBD1; clone_size: few; cdr3_nt: TGTGCCAGCAGACTCGACAGGGGTCTCAATGGCTACACCTTC; cdr3_aa: CASRLDRGLNGYTF
v_call: TRBV19; cdr3_length: 13; j_call: TRBJ2-5; d_call: -; clone_size: few; cdr3_nt: TGTGCCAGTAGTATGGAGGAGGGGAGGACCCAGTACTTC; cdr3_aa: CASSMEEGRTQYF
v_call: TRBV29-1; cdr3_length: 13; j_call: TRBJ2-3; d_call: -; clone_size: many; cdr3_nt: TGCAGCGTTGATGGGCAGCCCACAGATACGCAGTATTTT; cdr3_aa: CSVDGQPTDTQYF
v_call: TRBV6-5; cdr3_length: 12; j_call: TRBJ2-3; d_call: -; clone_size: -; cdr3_nt: TGTGCCAGCAGACTCCCATCGGGTACGCAGTATTTT; cdr3_aa: CASRLPSGTQYF
v_call: TRBV6-6; cdr3_length: 16; j_call: TRBJ2-1; d_call: TRBD1; clone_size: few; cdr3_nt: TGTGTCAGCAGTTACCCTGGGACAGATAGCTACAATGAGCAGTTCTTC; cdr3_aa: CVSSYPGTDSYNEQFF
v_call: TRBV6-6; cdr3_length: 13; j_call: TRBJ1-5; d_call: TRBD1; clone_size: -; cdr3_nt: TGTGCCAGCGGCGGACAGGGCAATCAGCCCCAGCATTTT; cdr3_aa: CASGGQGNQPQHF
v_call: TRBV5-6; cdr3_length: 17; j_call: TRBJ2-1; d_call: TRBD2; clone_size: -; cdr3_nt: TGTGCCAGCAGCTTGGCCACTCGCGGGGGGGCGGACAATGAGCAGTTCTTC; cdr3_aa: CASSLATRGGADNEQFF
v_call: TRBV20-1; cdr3_length: 15; j_call: TRBJ1-3; d_call: -; clone_size: -; cdr3_nt: TGCAGTGCCCAGGACAGTACACGCTCTGGAAACACCATATATTTT; cdr3_aa: CSAQDSTRSGNTIYF
v_call: TRBV13; cdr3_length: 16; j_call: TRBJ1-3; d_call: -; clone_size: -; cdr3_nt: TGTGCCACCCCAGCCCCAGGTCTGGTGTGGGGAAACACCATATATTTT; cdr3_aa: CATPAPGLVWGNTIYF
v_call: TRBV6-5; cdr3_length: 14; j_call: TRBJ1-1; d_call: TRBD1; clone_size: -; cdr3_nt: TGTGCCAGCAACCGAGGGGGCAGCCACACTGAAGCTTTCTTT; cdr3_aa: CASNRGGSHTEAFF
v_call: TRBV5-1; cdr3_length: 15; j_call: TRBJ1-2; d_call: -; clone_size: -; cdr3_nt: TGCGCCAGCAGCTTGGATGTGGGGCCCGGGGTTGGCTACACCTTC; cdr3_aa: CASSLDVGPGVGYTF
v_call: TRBV20-1; cdr3_length: 14; j_call: TRBJ2-7; d_call: TRBD2; clone_size: many; cdr3_nt: TGCAGTGCTGGGTTGGGGGGGAGCTCCTACGAGCAGTACTTC; cdr3_aa: CSAGLGGSSYEQYF
v_call: TRBV20-1; cdr3_length: 13; j_call: TRBJ2-1; d_call: -; clone_size: -; cdr3_nt: TGCAGTGCTGGGGACCCGGACTTAGGTGAGCAGTTCTTC; cdr3_aa: CSAGDPDLGEQFF
v_call: TRBV3-1; cdr3_length: 17; j_call: TRBJ2-1; d_call: TRBD2; clone_size: few; cdr3_nt: TGTGCCAGCAGCGATTCAAAAATAGCGGGGAGAGCCAATGAGCAGTTCTTC; cdr3_aa: CASSDSKIAGRANEQFF
v_call: TRBV24-1; cdr3_length: 12; j_call: TRBJ2-1; d_call: TRBD2; clone_size: -; cdr3_nt: TGTGCCACCAGTAGCGGGGGGGTTCCTCAGTTCTTC; cdr3_aa: CATSSGGVPQFF
v_call: TRBV20-1; cdr3_length: 15; j_call: TRBJ2-1; d_call: -; clone_size: -; cdr3_nt: TGCAGTGGGAACACACGGGCGCTTGGAGGCAATGAGCAGTTCTTC; cdr3_aa: CSGNTRALGGNEQFF
v_call: TRBV29-1; cdr3_length: 12; j_call: TRBJ2-7; d_call: -; clone_size: many; cdr3_nt: TGCAGCGTTGAAGCGGGGGCGTACGAGCAGTACTTC; cdr3_aa: CSVEAGAYEQYF
v_call: TRBV29-1; cdr3_length: 13; j_call: TRBJ1-2; d_call: -; clone_size: -; cdr3_nt: TGCAGCGTTGATAAGGACGGTAACTATGGCTACACCTTC; cdr3_aa: CSVDKDGNYGYTF
v_call: TRBV25-1; cdr3_length: 16; j_call: TRBJ2-3; d_call: -; clone_size: -; cdr3_nt: TGTGCCAGCAGTGAATCCTCCACTCCTAGCACAGATACGCAGTATTTT; cdr3_aa: CASSESSTPSTDTQYF
v_call: TRBV3-1; cdr3_length: 14; j_call: TRBJ1-5; d_call: -; clone_size: -; cdr3_nt: TGTGCCAGCAGCCAAGATCCAGGGATCCAGCCCCAGCATTTT; cdr3_aa: CASSQDPGIQPQHF
v_call: TRBV4-1; cdr3_length: 17; j_call: TRBJ2-1; d_call: TRBD2; clone_size: -; cdr3_nt: TGCGCCAGCAGCCATTCCACCTCAGCGGGGGGATACAATGAGCAGTTCTTC; cdr3_aa: CASSHSTSAGGYNEQFF
v_call: TRBV20-1; cdr3_length: 15; j_call: TRBJ2-7; d_call: -; clone_size: few; cdr3_nt: TGCAGTGCTAGAGATCAAGTAGGGCGGATCAACGAGCAGTACTTC; cdr3_aa: CSARDQVGRINEQYF